A single sample is the source of the 8 T cell receptor beta chains below, sequenced in a study of blood T cell repertoires in COVID-19. Sequencing was performed with immunoSEQ multiplex PCR; in TCRdb, only in-frame clones are kept and a portion is missing. The table shows around 300,000 clones, with approximately 92% occurring only once. The sample was PBMCs or T cells enriched from blood (not recorded which). These TCRs come from a woman between 18 and 30 years old who had recovered from COVID-19.

The J gene is TRBJ2-7, the V gene TRBV28, with 8 bases identical to TRBD1. Germline loops: CDR1 MDHEN, CDR2 SYDVKM. The V segment lost 1 base and the J segment 6 bases; nucleotides outside the gene matches: 8. The CDR3 totals 15 residues. In nucleotides, the CDR3 is TGTGCCAGCAGTTTATCGGCAGGGGGCCGCGGCGAGCAGTACTTC. Encoded protein: CASSLSAGGRGEQYF.

This chain uses TRBV30 with TRBJ1-6, with 8 bases that match TRBD1. Trimming at V came to 2 bases and at J to 10 bases, leaving 7 bases not matched to a gene. Germline lookup yields CDR1 GTSNPN and CDR2 SVGIG (reference sequence). The CDR3 covers 14 residues. The CDR3 coding sequence is TGTGCCTGGAGTATCGGACAGGGAGGATCACCCCTCCACTTT. Encoded protein: CAWSIGQGGSPLHF. The full variable domain, in which reference TRBV30 and TRBJ1-6 provide the parts outside the CDR3, is SQTIHQWPATLVQPVGSPLSLECTVEGTSNPNLYWYRQAAGRGLQLLFYSVGIGQISSEVPQNLSASRPQDRQFILSSKKLLLSDSGFYLCAWSIGQGGSPLHFGNGTRLTVT.

The chain recombines TRBV28 with TRBJ1-2; 10 bases are shared with TRBD1. The V segment lost 6 bases and the J segment 2 bases; nucleotides outside the gene matches: 6. Looked up from germline, CDR1 is MDHEN and CDR2 is SYDVKM. This CDR3 is built from 15 residues. CDR3 residues: CASSRDRGGNYGYTF. DNA of the CDR3: TGTGCCAGCAGCCGGGACAGGGGAGGAAACTATGGCTACACCTTC.

The gene calls are TRBV28 and TRBJ1-5; 9 bases fit TRBD1. The V gene end was trimmed by 8 bases and the J gene end by 7 bases; junction bases not matched to a gene: 15. CDR1 and CDR2 from the germline V gene are MDHEN and SYDVKM. This CDR3 region has 16 residues. In DNA, the CDR3 is TGTGCCAGCGAGTCCTCCGGGACAGGGTTTCGGCAGCCCCAGCATTTT. Encoded protein: CASESSGTGFRQPQHF.

The rearrangement links TRBV7-9 to TRBJ2-3; 12 bases line up with TRBD2. V dropped 4 bases and J dropped 2; count of bases not matched to a gene: 4. In germline, CDR1 is SEHNR, CDR2 FQNEAQ (reference sequence). The CDR3 runs 16 residues. The CDR3 reads CASSSRLAGATDTQYF. In DNA, the CDR3 is TGTGCCAGCAGCTCCCGACTAGCGGGGGCCACAGATACGCAGTATTTT.

The chain has TRBV7-8 and TRBJ1-3, with D unclear. This CDR3 has 15 residues. V lost 2 bases to trimming and J lost 0 bases, with 8 bases between them. Germline V gene sequence: CDR1 SGHVS, CDR2 FQNEAQ. The CDR3 protein is CASSLQAISGNTIYF. CDR3 nucleotides: TGTGCCAGCAGCTTACAGGCCATCTCTGGAAACACCATATATTTT.

This clone was recorded once. V usage is TRBV4-1 and J usage is TRBJ1-2; D remains unclear. Germline CDR1 and CDR2: MGHRA and YSYEKL. V lost 0 bases and J lost 8, with 4 bases in between. This CDR3 spans 11 amino acids. The CDR3 protein is CASSQDRGYTF. CDR3 nucleotide sequence: TGCGCCAGCAGCCAAGACAGAGGCTACACCTTC.

The chain couples TRBV5-5 to TRBJ1-5; 7 bases agree with TRBD1. CDR1 and CDR2 from the germline V gene are SGHKS and YYEKEE (reference sequence). Losses at the gene ends were 0 bases for V and 4 bases for J; bases not matched to a gene: 10. This CDR3 contains 17 residues. As DNA, the CDR3 is TGTGCCAGCAGCTTGGCTTTGAACAGGGGAAGTAATCAGCCCCAGCATTTT. It is translated as CASSLALNRGSNQPQHF. The full variable domain, in which reference TRBV5-5 and TRBJ1-5 provide the parts outside the CDR3, is DAGVTQSPTHLIKTRGQQVTLRCSPISGHKSVSWYQQVLGQGPQFIFQYYEKEERGRGNFPDRFSARQFPNYSSELNVNALLLGDSALYLCASSLALNRGSNQPQHFGDGTRLSIL.